These 32 T cell receptor beta chains share one sample of origin, sequenced in a study of CXCR3-negative and CXCR3-positive naive CD8 T cells (dated by TCRdb to the late 2010s). The data were produced on a NextSeq 550. The Human TCR Profiling Kit (MiLaboratory) was used to prepare UMI-labeled 5' RACE TRB cDNA libraries. TCRdb reprocessed the reads, and each CDR3 protein sequence is entered once, without DNA. In this sample's table one finds 46,000 or so distinct CDR3 sequences. In total, the top ten clones hold 1.5% to 2% of the sample. The specimen was naive CXCR3- CD8+ T cells from blood. The intended sense of this specimen's cell subset or site label: CD45RO-CCR7+CD27+CD95- naive CD8+ T cells lacking CXCR3 (TNR3-). The receptors were gathered from a human donor in good health. Some clones in this sample may be carry-over from other donors' samples.

Its frequency marks this clonotype as medium-sized. The gene calls are TRBV29-1 and TRBJ2-3; TCRdb's D call, TRBD1, is unchecked because there is no DNA. From germline, CDR1 is SQVTM and CDR2 ANQGSEA. CDR3 length: 12 residues. Here the CDR3 reads CSVGARPDTQYF.

The CDR3: CSVPGTSGNTGELFF. The rearrangement joins TRBV20-1 to TRBJ2-2; TCRdb reports TRBD2, a call that lacks DNA to check it against. The germline CDR1 and CDR2 sequences are DFQATT and SNEGSKA (reference sequence). The CDR3 loop spans 15 amino acids.

The genes are TRBV7-8 and TRBJ1-6; TCRdb designates TRBD1, a call that cannot be tested without DNA. This CDR3 comprises 14 residues. CDR1 SGHVS and CDR2 FQNEAQ come from the germline V gene. CDR3: CASSLFGAGSPLHF.

The chain has TRBV7-9 and TRBJ2-5; TCRdb reports TRBD2, a call that lacks DNA to check it against. The germline V gene encodes CDR1 SEHNR and CDR2 FQNEAQ (reference sequence). The CDR3 spans 14 residues. CDR3 in amino acids: CASSPPARVETQYF.

V is TRBV12-3 or TRBV12-4 and J is TRBJ2-7. The CDR3 is 11 amino acids. Here the CDR3 reads CASSFGQEQYF.

This chain connects TRBV7-8 to TRBJ1-2; TCRdb reports TRBD1, a call that lacks DNA to check it against. The CDR3 has 14 amino acids. Per the germline V gene, CDR1 is SGHVS and CDR2 is FQNEAQ. The CDR3 protein is CASSLMAGDIGYTF.

This rearrangement joins TRBV29-1 to TRBJ2-2; TCRdb outputs TRBD2, but without DNA this stays unchecked. The CDR3 consists of 14 residues. Germline CDR1 is SQVTM and CDR2 is ANQGSEA. The CDR3 is CSGQAEGDTGELFF.

The V gene is TRBV6-2 or TRBV6-3, the J gene TRBJ1-6. The CDR3 contains 14 residues. CDR1 and CDR2 (germline): MNHEY, SVGEGT. The CDR3 protein is CASSYSATHSPLHF.

The chain employs TRBV29-1 and TRBJ2-1; TCRdb names TRBD1, which stays unverified in the absence of DNA. CDR3 size: 13 residues. Per the germline V gene, CDR1 is SQVTM and CDR2 is ANQGSEA. CDR3 in amino acids: CSAGQPSYNEQFF.

The chain couples TRBV5-5 to TRBJ2-3; TCRdb gives TRBD2 as the D gene, but with no DNA this cannot be confirmed. Germline V lookup: CDR1 SGHKS, CDR2 YYEKEE (reference sequence). The CDR3 sequence is 15 residues long. This chain's CDR3 is CASSLSGFSGDTQYF.

The CDR3 sequence: CASRSDWGNEQFF. The genes are TRBV7-9 and TRBJ2-1. The germline V gene has CDR1 SEHNR and CDR2 FQNEAQ (reference sequence). The CDR3 spans 13 residues.

The chain joins TRBV29-1 to TRBJ2-7; TCRdb picks TRBD1, but there is no DNA to check that call. This CDR3 comprises 13 residues. Germline-derived CDR1 and CDR2 are SQVTM and ANQGSEA. CDR3 loop: CSVAATVSYEQYF.

The chain couples TRBV4-2 to TRBJ1-2; TCRdb outputs TRBD1, but without DNA this stays unchecked. The CDR3 runs 15 residues. Germline-derived CDR1 and CDR2 are LGHNA and YNFKEQ. CDR3 sequence reads: CASSQDHSGGYGYTF.

This chain uses TRBV19 with TRBJ2-2; the D gene TCRdb calls, TRBD1, cannot be checked with no DNA. The CDR3 has 14 amino acids. Germline CDR1 and CDR2: LNHDA and SQIVND (reference sequence). The CDR3 region is CASSMGGLGGELFF.

The gene calls are TRBV9 and TRBJ1-5; absent DNA, TCRdb's TRBD1 call cannot be checked. CDR1 is SGDLS, CDR2 YYNGEE, per germline. The CDR3 is made up of 15 amino acids. This chain's CDR3 is CASSVDGADNQPQHF.

The chain has TRBV11-2 and TRBJ1-4. The CDR3 contains 15 residues. Germline V gene sequence: CDR1 SGHAT, CDR2 FQNNGV. The CDR3 region is CASSEDFSSNEKLFF. The full variable domain, rest sourced from reference TRBV11-2 and TRBJ1-4, is EAGVAQSPRYKIIEKRQSVAFWCNPISGHATLYWYQQILGQGPKLLIQFQNNGVVDDSQLPKDRFSAERLKGVDSTLKIQPAKLEDSAVYLCASSEDFSSNEKLFFGSGTQLSVL.

V usage is TRBV6-5 and J usage is TRBJ2-2; there is no DNA to check the TCRdb D call of TRBD2. The CDR3 runs to 20 residues. Germline lookup yields CDR1 MNHEY and CDR2 SVGAGI. The CDR3 is CASSYLASGRAAISTGELFF.

This chain joins TRBV5-1 and TRBJ2-2. Germline CDR1 SGHRS, CDR2 YFSETQ. There are 14 residues in the CDR3. This CDR3 is CASSLFPETGELFF.

The chain uses TRBV11-2 and TRBJ2-2; TCRdb calls TRBD1, which cannot be checked without DNA. The CDR3 is 15 amino acids. Per germline, CDR1 SGHAT and CDR2 FQNNGV. The chain's CDR3 is CASNMGRWETGELFF.

The CDR3 is CASSLTGPTGELFF. The V call is TRBV5-1, the J call TRBJ2-2; the TCRdb D gene call, TRBD2, has no DNA to confirm it. In germline, CDR1 is SGHRS, CDR2 YFSETQ. The CDR3 is 14 residues long.

This clonotype is deemed medium-sized by its frequency. The V call is TRBV7-9, the J call TRBJ1-2; TCRdb designates TRBD1, a call that cannot be tested without DNA. The CDR3 spans 21 residues. Germline-derived CDR1 and CDR2 are SEHNR and FQNEAQ (reference sequence). CDR3 in amino acids: CASSLTLGAGTGRSSNYGYTF.

J is TRBJ1-2 and V is TRBV7-2; TCRdb indicates TRBD1, and absent DNA this call remains unverified. This CDR3 comprises 15 residues. CDR1 and CDR2 from the germline V gene are SGHTA and FQGNSA. The CDR3 region is CASSVTGGVNYGYTF.

The chain links TRBV2 to TRBJ2-1; the D call of TRBD1 rests on TCRdb alone, since no DNA is present to check it. The CDR3 consists of 14 residues. CDR1 and CDR2 from the germline V gene are SNHLY and FYNNEI. The CDR3 spells CASSGGQGLNVQFF.

The CDR3 region is CASIVTSGGAGEQFF. This rearrangement joins TRBV6-5 to TRBJ2-1; TCRdb's assignment of TRBD2 cannot be checked, as there is no DNA. The length of the CDR3 is 15 residues. CDR1 is MNHEY and CDR2 is SVGAGI in the germline V gene.

The rearrangement uses TRBV29-1 and TRBJ2-1; TCRdb lists TRBD1, though no DNA is available to test this call. The CDR3 consists of 14 residues. Germline lookup yields CDR1 SQVTM and CDR2 ANQGSEA. CDR3 protein: CSLELRDRDNEQFF.

The rearrangement uses TRBV27 and TRBJ1-5; the TRBD1 assignment by TCRdb is unverifiable without DNA. The germline V gene encodes CDR1 MNHEY and CDR2 SMNVEV (reference sequence). The CDR3 contains 15 residues. CDR3 sequence reads: CASNSEGQGHQPQHF.

This sequence joins TRBV24-1 and TRBJ2-6; there is no DNA to check the TCRdb D call of TRBD1. The CDR3 runs to 19 residues. The germline CDR1 and CDR2 sequences are KGHDR and SFDVKD. CDR3 amino acids: CATSDQIQGDASGANVLTF.

This CDR3 reads CATIKVLGILNTEAFF. The chain combines TRBV28 with TRBJ1-1. CDR1 and CDR2 (germline): MDHEN, SYDVKM. The CDR3 contains 16 residues.

The rearrangement uses TRBV6-5 and TRBJ2-2. The CDR3 is 13 amino acids. CDR1 and CDR2 from the germline V gene are MNHEY and SVGAGI. This chain's CDR3 is CASSYGVGGELFF.

The chain joins TRBV9 to TRBJ1-2; TCRdb lists TRBD1, though no DNA is available to test this call. The CDR3 sequence is 14 residues long. The germline gives CDR1 SGDLS, CDR2 YYNGEE. CDR3 sequence reads: CASSAQGSDYGYTF.

The V gene is TRBV6-5, the J gene TRBJ2-7; the D call of TRBD2 rests on TCRdb alone, since no DNA is present to check it. The germline CDR1 and CDR2 sequences are MNHEY and SVGAGI. The CDR3 has 14 residues. This CDR3 is CASSLFGSGYEQYF.

This clonotype is labeled medium-sized based on frequency. CDR3 sequence: CASSQGAGSYNEQFF. The rearrangement uses TRBV14 and TRBJ2-1; TCRdb names TRBD1, which stays unverified in the absence of DNA. The length of the CDR3 is 15 residues. Germline V gene lookup returns CDR1 SGHDN and CDR2 FVKESK.